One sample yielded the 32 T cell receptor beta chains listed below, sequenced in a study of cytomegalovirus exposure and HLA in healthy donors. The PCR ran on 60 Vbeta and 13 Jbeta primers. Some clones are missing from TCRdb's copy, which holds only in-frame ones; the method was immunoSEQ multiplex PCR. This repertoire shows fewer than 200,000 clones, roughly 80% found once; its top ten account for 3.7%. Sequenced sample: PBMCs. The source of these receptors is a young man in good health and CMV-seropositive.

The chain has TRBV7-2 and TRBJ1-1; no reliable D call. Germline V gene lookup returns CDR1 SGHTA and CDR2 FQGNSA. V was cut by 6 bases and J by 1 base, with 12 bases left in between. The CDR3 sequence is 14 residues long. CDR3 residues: CASRPPGTNTEAFF. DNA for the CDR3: TGTGCCAGCAGACCTCCGGGTACGAACACTGAAGCTTTCTTT. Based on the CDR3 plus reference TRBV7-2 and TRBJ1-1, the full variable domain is GAGVSQSPSNKVTEKGKDVELRCDPISGHTALYWYRQSLGQGLEFLIYFQGNSAPDKSGLPSDRFSAERTGGSVSTLTIQRTQQEDSAVYLCASRPPGTNTEAFFGQGTRLTVV.

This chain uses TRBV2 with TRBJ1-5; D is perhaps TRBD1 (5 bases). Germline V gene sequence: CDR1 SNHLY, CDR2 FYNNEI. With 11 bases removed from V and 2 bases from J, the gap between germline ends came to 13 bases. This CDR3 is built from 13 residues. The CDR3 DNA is TGTGCCGTCGGGGGAGAGGGCAATCAGCCCCAGCATTTT. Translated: CAVGGEGNQPQHF.

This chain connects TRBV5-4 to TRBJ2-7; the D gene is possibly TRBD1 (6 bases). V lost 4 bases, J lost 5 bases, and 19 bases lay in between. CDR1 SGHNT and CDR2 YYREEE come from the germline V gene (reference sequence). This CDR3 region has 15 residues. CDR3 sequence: CASSAPVTGNDEQYF. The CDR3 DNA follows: TGTGCCAGCAGCGCCCCCGTTACAGGGAACGACGAGCAGTACTTC.

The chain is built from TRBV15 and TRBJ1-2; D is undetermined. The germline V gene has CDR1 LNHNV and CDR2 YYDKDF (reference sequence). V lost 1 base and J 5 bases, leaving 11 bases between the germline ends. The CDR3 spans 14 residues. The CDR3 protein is CATSRAGRLYGYTF. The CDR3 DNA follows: TGTGCCACCAGCAGAGCTGGAAGACTATATGGCTACACCTTC.

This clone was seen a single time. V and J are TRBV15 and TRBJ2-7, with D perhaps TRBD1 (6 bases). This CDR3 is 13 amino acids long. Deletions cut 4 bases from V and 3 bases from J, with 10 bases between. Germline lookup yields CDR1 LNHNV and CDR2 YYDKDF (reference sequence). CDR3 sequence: CATSIGTFYEQYF. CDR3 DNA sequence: TGTGCCACCAGCATTGGGACATTCTACGAGCAGTACTTC.

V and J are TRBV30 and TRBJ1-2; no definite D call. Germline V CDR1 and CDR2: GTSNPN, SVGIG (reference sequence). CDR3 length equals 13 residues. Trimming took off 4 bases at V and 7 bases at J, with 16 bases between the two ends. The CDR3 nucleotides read TGTGCCTGGACCGTCCAATTCACGGGTGGCTACACCTTC. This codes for CAWTVQFTGGYTF.

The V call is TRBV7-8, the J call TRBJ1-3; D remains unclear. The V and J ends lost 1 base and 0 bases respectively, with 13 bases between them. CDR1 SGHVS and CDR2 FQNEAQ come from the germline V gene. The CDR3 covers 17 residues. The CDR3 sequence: CASSLGISDDSGNTIYF. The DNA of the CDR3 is TGTGCCAGCAGCTTAGGGATCAGCGACGACTCTGGAAACACCATATATTTT.

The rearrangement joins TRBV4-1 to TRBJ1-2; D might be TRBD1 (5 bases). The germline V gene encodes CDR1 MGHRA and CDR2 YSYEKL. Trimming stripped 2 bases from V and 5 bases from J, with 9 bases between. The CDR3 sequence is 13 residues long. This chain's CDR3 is CASSQQGGYGYTF. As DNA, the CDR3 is TGCGCCAGCAGCCAACAGGGAGGGTATGGCTACACCTTC.

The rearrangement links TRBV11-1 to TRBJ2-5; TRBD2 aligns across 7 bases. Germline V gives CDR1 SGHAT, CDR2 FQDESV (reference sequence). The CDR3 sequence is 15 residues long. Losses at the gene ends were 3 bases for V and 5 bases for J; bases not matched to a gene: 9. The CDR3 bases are TGTGCCAGCAGCTTGTCGGGGGGTCTTCGGGAGACCCAGTACTTC. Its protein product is CASSLSGGLRETQYF.

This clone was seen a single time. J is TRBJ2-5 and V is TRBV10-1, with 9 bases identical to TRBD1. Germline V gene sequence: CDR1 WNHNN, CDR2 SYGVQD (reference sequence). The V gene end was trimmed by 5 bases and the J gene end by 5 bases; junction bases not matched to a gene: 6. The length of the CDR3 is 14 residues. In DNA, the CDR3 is TGCGCCAGCAGTCCCGGACAGGGGCGGGAGACCCAGTACTTC. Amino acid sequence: CASSPGQGRETQYF.

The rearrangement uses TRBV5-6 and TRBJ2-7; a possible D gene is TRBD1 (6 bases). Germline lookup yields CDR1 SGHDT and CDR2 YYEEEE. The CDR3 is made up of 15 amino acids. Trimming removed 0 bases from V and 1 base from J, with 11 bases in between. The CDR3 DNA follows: TGTGCCAGCAGCTTGGCTCCACAGGGTTCCTACGAGCAGTACTTC. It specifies CASSLAPQGSYEQYF.

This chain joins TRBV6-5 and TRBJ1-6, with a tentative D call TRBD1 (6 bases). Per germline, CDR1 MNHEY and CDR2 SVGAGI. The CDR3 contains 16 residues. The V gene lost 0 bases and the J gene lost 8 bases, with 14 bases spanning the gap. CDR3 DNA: TGTGCCAGCAGTTACTCATTTACAGGGAGGGATTCACCCCTCCACTTT. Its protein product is CASSYSFTGRDSPLHF.

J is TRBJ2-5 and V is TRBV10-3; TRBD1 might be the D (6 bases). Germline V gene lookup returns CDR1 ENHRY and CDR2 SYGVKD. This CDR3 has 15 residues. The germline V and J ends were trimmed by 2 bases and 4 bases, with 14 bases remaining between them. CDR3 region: CAISETKQGRETQYF. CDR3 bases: TGTGCCATCAGTGAGACCAAACAGGGAAGAGAGACCCAGTACTTC.

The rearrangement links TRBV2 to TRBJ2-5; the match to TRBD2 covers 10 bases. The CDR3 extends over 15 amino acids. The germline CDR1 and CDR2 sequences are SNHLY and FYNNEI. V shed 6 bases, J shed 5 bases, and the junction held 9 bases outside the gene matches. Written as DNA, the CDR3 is TGTGCCAGCAGCTCCCCAGCGGGGGGGAGGGAGACCCAGTACTTC. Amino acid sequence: CASSSPAGGRETQYF.

The CDR3 loop is CASSSTYTQYF. CDR3 coding DNA: TGTGCCAGCAGTTCGACTTATACGCAGTATTTT. This chain links TRBV6-6 with TRBJ2-3; D unresolved. The V gene's germline CDR1 is MNHNY and CDR2 SVGAGI (reference sequence). The length of the CDR3 is 11 residues. V lost 4 bases to trimming and J lost 7 bases, with 6 bases between them.

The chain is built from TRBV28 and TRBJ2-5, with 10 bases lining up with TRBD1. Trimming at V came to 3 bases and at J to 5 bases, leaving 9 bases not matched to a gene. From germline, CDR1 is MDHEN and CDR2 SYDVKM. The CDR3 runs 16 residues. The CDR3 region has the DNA TGTGCCAGCAGTTTGCCGACAGGGGGCGCGGGGGAGACCCAGTACTTC. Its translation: CASSLPTGGAGETQYF.

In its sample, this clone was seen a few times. In DNA, the CDR3 is TGCGCCAGCAGCCAAGATTTTGTCAGCGGTCGGCAGTACTTC. Its translation: CASSQDFVSGRQYF. This chain joins TRBV4-1 and TRBJ2-7; a weak D match, TRBD2 (5 bases). The CDR3 has 14 residues. Trimming removed 0 bases at V and 9 bases at J, with 15 bases between. Germline V gives CDR1 MGHRA, CDR2 YSYEKL.

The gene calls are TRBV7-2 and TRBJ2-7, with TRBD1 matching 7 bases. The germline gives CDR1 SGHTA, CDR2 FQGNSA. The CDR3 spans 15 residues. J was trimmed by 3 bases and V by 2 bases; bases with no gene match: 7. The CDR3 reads CASSLRDRVVYEQYF. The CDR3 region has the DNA TGTGCCAGCAGCTTACGAGACAGGGTCGTCTACGAGCAGTACTTC.

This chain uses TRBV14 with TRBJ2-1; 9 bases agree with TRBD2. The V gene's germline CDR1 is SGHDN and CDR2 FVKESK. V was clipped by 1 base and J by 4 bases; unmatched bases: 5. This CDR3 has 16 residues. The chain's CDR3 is CASSQGLAVIYNEQFF. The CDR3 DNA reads TGTGCCAGCAGCCAAGGACTAGCGGTGATTTACAATGAGCAGTTCTTC.

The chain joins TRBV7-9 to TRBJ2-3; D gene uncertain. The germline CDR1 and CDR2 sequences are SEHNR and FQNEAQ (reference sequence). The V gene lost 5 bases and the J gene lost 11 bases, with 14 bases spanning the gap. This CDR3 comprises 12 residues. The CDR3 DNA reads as TGTGCCAGCAGCCCCGCAATGGGCCAGCAGTATTTT. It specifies CASSPAMGQQYF.

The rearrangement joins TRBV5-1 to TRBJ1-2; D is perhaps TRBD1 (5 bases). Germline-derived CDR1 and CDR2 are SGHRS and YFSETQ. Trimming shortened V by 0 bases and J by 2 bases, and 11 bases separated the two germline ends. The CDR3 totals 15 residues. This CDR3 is CASSLVPGPNYGYTF. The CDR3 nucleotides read TGCGCCAGCAGCTTGGTTCCAGGGCCCAACTATGGCTACACCTTC.

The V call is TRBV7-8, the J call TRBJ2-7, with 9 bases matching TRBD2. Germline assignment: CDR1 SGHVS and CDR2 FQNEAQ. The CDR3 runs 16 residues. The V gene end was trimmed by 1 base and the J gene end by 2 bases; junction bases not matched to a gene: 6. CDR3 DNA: TGTGCCAGCAGCTTAGATCCCGGCGGGGGGGCCTACGAGCAGTACTTC. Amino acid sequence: CASSLDPGGGAYEQYF.

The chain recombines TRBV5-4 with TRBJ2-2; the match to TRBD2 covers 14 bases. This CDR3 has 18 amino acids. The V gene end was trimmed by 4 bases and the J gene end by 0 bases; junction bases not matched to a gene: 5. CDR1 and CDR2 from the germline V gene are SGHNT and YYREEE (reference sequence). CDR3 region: CASSQGLAGVTNTGELFF. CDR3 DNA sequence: TGTGCCAGCAGCCAGGGACTAGCGGGGGTTACGAACACCGGGGAGCTGTTTTTT.

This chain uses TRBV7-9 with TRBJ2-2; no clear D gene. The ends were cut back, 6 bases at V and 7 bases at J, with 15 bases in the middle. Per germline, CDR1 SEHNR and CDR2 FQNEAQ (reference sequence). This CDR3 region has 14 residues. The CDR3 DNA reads TGTGCCAGCAGACCGAGTCCCCCCCACGGGGAGCTGTTTTTT. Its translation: CASRPSPPHGELFF.

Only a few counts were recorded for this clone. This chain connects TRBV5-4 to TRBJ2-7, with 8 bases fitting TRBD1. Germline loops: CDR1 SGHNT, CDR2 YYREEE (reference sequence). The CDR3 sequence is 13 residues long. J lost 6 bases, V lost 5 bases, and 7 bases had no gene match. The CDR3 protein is CASREQGASEQYF. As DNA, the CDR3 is TGTGCCAGCAGGGAGCAGGGGGCCAGCGAGCAGTACTTC.

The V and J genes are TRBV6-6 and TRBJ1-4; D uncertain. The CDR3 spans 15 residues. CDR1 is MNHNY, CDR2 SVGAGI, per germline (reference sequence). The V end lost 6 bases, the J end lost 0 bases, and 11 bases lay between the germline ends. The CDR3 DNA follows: TGTGCCAGCAGCCACGTGGAGGCAACTAATGAAAAACTGTTTTTT. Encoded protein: CASSHVEATNEKLFF.

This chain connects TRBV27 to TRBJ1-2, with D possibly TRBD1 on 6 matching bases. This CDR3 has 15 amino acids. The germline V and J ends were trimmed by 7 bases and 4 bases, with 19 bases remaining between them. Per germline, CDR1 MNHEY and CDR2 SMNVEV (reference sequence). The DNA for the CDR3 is TGTGCCAGCAAAGAAATGAGGGGGATGAGCTATGGCTACACCTTC. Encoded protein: CASKEMRGMSYGYTF.

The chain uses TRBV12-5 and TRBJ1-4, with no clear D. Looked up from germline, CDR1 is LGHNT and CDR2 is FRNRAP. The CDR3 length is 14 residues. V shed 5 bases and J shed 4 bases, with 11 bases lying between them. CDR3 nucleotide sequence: TGTGCTAGTGGTCCCCCAGGACTTAATGAAAAACTGTTTTTT. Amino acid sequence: CASGPPGLNEKLFF.

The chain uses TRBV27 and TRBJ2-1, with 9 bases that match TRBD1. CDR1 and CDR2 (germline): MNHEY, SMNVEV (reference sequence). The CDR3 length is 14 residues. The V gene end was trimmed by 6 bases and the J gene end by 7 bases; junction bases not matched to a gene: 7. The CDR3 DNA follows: TGTGCCAGCAGCTACAGGGGGCTGAGGAATGAGCAGTTCTTC. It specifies CASSYRGLRNEQFF.

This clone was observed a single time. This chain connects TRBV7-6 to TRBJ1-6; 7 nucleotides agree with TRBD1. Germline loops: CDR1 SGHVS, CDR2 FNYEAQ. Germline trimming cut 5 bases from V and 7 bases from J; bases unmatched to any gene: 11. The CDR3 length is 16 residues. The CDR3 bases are TGTGCCAGCAGCCCGGAGCCGGGACAGTTAAATTCACCCCTCCACTTT. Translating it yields CASSPEPGQLNSPLHF. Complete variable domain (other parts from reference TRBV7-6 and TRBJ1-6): GAGVSQSPRYKVTKRGQDVALRCDPISGHVSLYWYRQALGQGPEFLTYFNYEAQQDKSGLPNDRFSAERPEGSISTLTIQRTEQRDSAMYRCASSPEPGQLNSPLHFGNGTRLTVT.

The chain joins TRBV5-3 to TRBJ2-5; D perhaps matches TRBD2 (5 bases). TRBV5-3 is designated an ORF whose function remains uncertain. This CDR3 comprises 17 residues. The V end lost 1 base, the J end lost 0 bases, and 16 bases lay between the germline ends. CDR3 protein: CARSLKSWETYQETQYF. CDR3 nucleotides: TGTGCCAGAAGCTTGAAGAGCTGGGAGACGTACCAAGAGACCCAGTACTTC.

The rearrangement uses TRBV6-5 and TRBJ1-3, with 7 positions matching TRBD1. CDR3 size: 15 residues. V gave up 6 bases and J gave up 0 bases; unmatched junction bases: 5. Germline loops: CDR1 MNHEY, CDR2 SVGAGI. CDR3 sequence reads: CASSRDRASGNTIYF. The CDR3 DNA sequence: TGTGCCAGCAGCCGGGACAGAGCCTCTGGAAACACCATATATTTT.